Detailed here is one T cell receptor beta chain. As yet, its antigen is unknown. CDR1 is SGHDT and CDR2 is YYEEEE in the germline V gene. The CDR3 consists of 16 residues. Trimming shortened V by 1 base and J by 2 bases, and 15 bases separated the two germline ends. These data are taken from a study of shared clonotypes between healthy human individuals. The study, taken as a whole, reports: Across a handful of donors, naive CD4 shared approximately 4.5%, naive CD8 3% to 3.5%, memory CD4 roughly 2.1%, memory CD8 under 0.5%.

Original processing methods: Because ImmunoSEQ provided only junction sequences with no quality scores, the filtering differed. This table comes from immunoSEQ multiplex PCR, and its TCRdb copy is limited to in-frame clones, with some not included. Clone size and the V and J calls come from that table; the DNA yielded D and trimming. Of approximately 2.3 million clones detected, 93% appear once; the ten largest clones hold 0.35% to 0.45%. Healthy adults negative for HIV, lacking recent acute infections or vaccinations, served as donors. Negatively enriched CD4+ T cells were divided by CD45RA into naive and memory.

The V and J genes are TRBV5-6 and TRBJ1-1, with D possibly matching TRBD1 (5 bases). The sequence derives from a man between 18 and 29 years old in good health. Some clones in this sample may be carry-over from other donors' samples. The sample consisted of naive CD4+ T cells from PBMCs. Subset reported: CD45RA+ positively selected. In DNA, the CDR3 is TGTGCCAGCAGCTTGCGTTCAGGGCAGAGAAACACTGAAGCTTTCTTT. The encoded protein is CASSLRSGQRNTEAFF.